Below are 24 T cell receptor beta chains sequenced from a single sample in a study of long-term antiretroviral therapy in people with HIV (dated by TCRdb to 2021 to 2024). The immunoSEQ hsTCRB v3.0 assay was used at survey level resolution for TRB variable region sequencing. Here the immuneACCESS table is served through TCRdb, limited to in-frame sequences with V and J called. Missing clones are a known gap in these copies; in checked studies unresolved V genes cover under half, and the rest lacks a known reason. This sample comprises some 40,000 clones, 85% to 95% of them detected only once. Roughly 2.2% of the sample belongs to the ten largest clones. The specimen comprised unsorted PBMCs, sampled 9 to 9.5 years after starting antiretroviral therapy. These receptors came from a man under 40 with HIV.

The gene calls are TRBV7-3 and TRBJ2-7; 7 bases map to TRBD1. Germline V gives CDR1 SGHTA, CDR2 FQGTGA. The CDR3 is 15 residues long. V gave up 5 bases and J gave up 1 base; unmatched junction bases: 8. This CDR3 is CASSVGQGVSYEQYF. The DNA of the CDR3 is TGTGCCAGCAGCGTTGGCCAGGGGGTTTCCTACGAGCAGTACTTC.

The chain carries TRBV19 and TRBJ2-2; TRBD1 matches 8 bases. This CDR3 has 14 residues. In germline, CDR1 is LNHDA, CDR2 SQIVND (reference sequence). V lost 5 bases, J lost 6 bases, and 5 bases stayed unmatched. CDR3 amino acids: CASSRQGLAGELFF. The CDR3 DNA reads TGTGCCAGTAGTCGACAGGGGTTAGCCGGGGAGCTGTTTTTT. The variable domain in full, with the rest retrieved from reference TRBV19 and TRBJ2-2, is DGGITQSPKYLFRKEGQNVTLSCEQNLNHDAMYWYRQDPGQGLRLIYYSQIVNDFQKGDIAEGYSVSREKKESFPLTVTSAQKNPTAFYLCASSRQGLAGELFFGEGSRLTVL.

The V and J genes are TRBV19 and TRBJ1-5; TRBD1 aligns across 9 bases. Germline loops: CDR1 LNHDA, CDR2 SQIVND (reference sequence). There are 20 residues in the CDR3. J was trimmed by 0 bases and V by 5 bases; bases with no gene match: 17. CDR3 sequence: CASSVPPADRGINSNQPQHF. The DNA for the CDR3 is TGTGCCAGTAGTGTACCACCGGCAGACAGGGGGATTAATAGCAATCAGCCCCAGCATTTT. Full variable domain (remainder filled in from reference TRBV19 and TRBJ1-5): DGGITQSPKYLFRKEGQNVTLSCEQNLNHDAMYWYRQDPGQGLRLIYYSQIVNDFQKGDIAEGYSVSREKKESFPLTVTSAQKNPTAFYLCASSVPPADRGINSNQPQHFGDGTRLSIL.

DNA for the CDR3: TGTGCCAGCTCACCCCCAGGTAGAGGGCCCACTGAAGCTTTCTTT. It codes for CASSPPGRGPTEAFF. J is TRBJ1-1 and V is TRBV18; D remains ambiguous. The length of the CDR3 is 15 residues. CDR1 and CDR2 from the germline V gene are KGHSH and LQKENI. V dropped 3 bases and J dropped 4 bases, with 15 bases sitting between them.

This rearrangement joins TRBV28 to TRBJ1-5, with D possibly TRBD1 on 6 matching bases. CDR1 is MDHEN, CDR2 SYDVKM, per germline. This CDR3 region has 16 residues. V lost 3 bases, J lost 3 bases, and 15 bases lay in between. CDR3 DNA sequence: TGTGCCAGCAGTTTCCCGGCGGGGGGCGACAATCAGCCCCAGCATTTT. This translates into CASSFPAGGDNQPQHF.

In DNA, the CDR3 is TGTGCCTGGGGACAGGGGGTATGGGAGACCCAGTACTTC. Amino acids: CAWGQGVWETQYF. The J gene is TRBJ2-5, the V gene TRBV30, with 10 bases aligning to TRBD1. Trimming took 5 bases from V and 5 from J; bases not matched to a gene: 5. Germline V gene sequence: CDR1 GTSNPN, CDR2 SVGIG (reference sequence). This CDR3 spans 13 amino acids.

This rearrangement joins TRBV18 to TRBJ2-7; 7 bases line up with TRBD1. V lost 1 base to trimming and J lost 2 bases; unmatched junction nucleotides: 2. Per the germline V gene, CDR1 is KGHSH and CDR2 is LQKENI. This CDR3 spans 14 amino acids. The CDR3 spells CASSPRDSAYEQYF. In nucleotides, the CDR3 is TGTGCCAGCTCACCACGGGACAGCGCCTACGAGCAGTACTTC.

The genes are TRBV5-1 and TRBJ1-2, with 9 bases matching TRBD1. The length of the CDR3 is 13 residues. Looked up from germline, CDR1 is SGHRS and CDR2 is YFSETQ. J was trimmed by 6 bases and V by 1 base; bases with no gene match: 1. Written as DNA, the CDR3 is TGCGCCAGCAGCTTGAGACAGGGGGATGGCTACACCTTC. The encoded protein is CASSLRQGDGYTF. The whole variable domain, remainder taken from reference TRBV5-1 and TRBJ1-2, is KAGVTQTPRYLIKTRGQQVTLSCSPISGHRSVSWYQQTPGQGLQFLFEYFSETQRNKGNFPGRFSGRQFSNSRSEMNVSTLELGDSALYLCASSLRQGDGYTFGSGTRLTVV.

The chain couples TRBV2 to TRBJ1-2; D might be TRBD1 (6 bases). The V gene's germline CDR1 is SNHLY and CDR2 FYNNEI. Trimming removed 3 bases from V and 2 bases from J, with 16 bases in between. The CDR3 has 16 amino acids. The CDR3 region has the DNA TGTGCCAGCAGTGAGCAACCGGGGGCCGGGAACTATGGCTACACCTTC. Translation: CASSEQPGAGNYGYTF.

This sequence joins TRBV7-2 and TRBJ2-5, with no clear D. The V gene lost 3 bases and the J gene lost 5 bases, with 19 bases spanning the gap. The CDR3 consists of 16 residues. Per the germline V gene, CDR1 is SGHTA and CDR2 is FQGNSA. The CDR3 nucleotides read TGTGCCAGCAGCTTCCAAAGGAATGTCCTAGGGGAGACCCAGTACTTC. Its protein product is CASSFQRNVLGETQYF.

This chain uses TRBV27 with TRBJ1-5; D perhaps matches TRBD1 (6 bases). V dropped 2 bases and J dropped 4 bases, with 9 bases sitting between them. CDR1 is MNHEY, CDR2 SMNVEV, per germline (reference sequence). The CDR3 runs to 14 residues. The DNA for the CDR3 is TGTGCCAGCAGTTTAGTAGGGGGAAATCAGCCCCAGCATTTT. Residues: CASSLVGGNQPQHF.

This clone showed up just once. The rearrangement uses TRBV7-8 and TRBJ2-2; D remains ambiguous. The CDR3 runs 18 residues. Germline CDR1 is SGHVS and CDR2 is FQNEAQ. Trimming shortened V by 1 base and J by 2 bases, and 17 bases separated the two germline ends. The CDR3 sequence is CASSLGVLGNSNTGELFF. CDR3 bases: TGTGCCAGCAGCTTAGGAGTTCTAGGGAACTCTAACACCGGGGAGCTGTTTTTT.

V is TRBV18 and J is TRBJ1-2, with no clear D. The CDR3 covers 16 residues. The germline CDR1 and CDR2 sequences are KGHSH and LQKENI. V lost 2 bases and J lost 0, with 13 bases in between. CDR3 DNA: TGTGCCAGCTCACCATCGCCAGGCGCCACTAACTATGGCTACACCTTC. This sequence encodes CASSPSPGATNYGYTF.

This chain uses TRBV4-1 with TRBJ2-2; no reliable D call. V was trimmed by 3 bases and J by 5 bases, leaving 13 bases between them. Looked up from germline, CDR1 is MGHRA and CDR2 is YSYEKL. The CDR3 consists of 15 residues. The CDR3: CASSQPLTVTGELFF. CDR3 coding DNA: TGCGCCAGCAGCCAGCCCTTGACTGTTACCGGGGAGCTGTTTTTT.

This chain connects TRBV6-1 to TRBJ1-6, with 7 positions matching TRBD1. V was pared by 5 bases and J by 8 bases, with 3 bases of the junction left unmatched. Per the germline V gene, CDR1 is MNHNS and CDR2 is SASEGT. The CDR3 totals 13 residues. The CDR3 spells CASSTDRDSPLHF. Here the CDR3 DNA reads TGTGCCAGCAGTACTGACAGGGATTCACCCCTCCACTTT.

The chain links TRBV5-1 to TRBJ2-5, with D hard to call. Deletions cut 1 base from V and 0 bases from J, with 7 bases between. Germline CDR1 reads SGHRS; CDR2 reads YFSETQ. The CDR3 has 14 amino acids. The CDR3 is CASSLPGHQETQYF. In DNA form, the CDR3 reads TGCGCCAGCAGCTTGCCCGGACACCAAGAGACCCAGTACTTC.

The chain is built from TRBV7-9 and TRBJ2-1, with TRBD1 matching over 7 bases. This CDR3 has 17 residues. The J segment lost 0 bases and the V segment lost 3 bases, leaving 8 bases of the junction unmatched. Germline values: CDR1 SEHNR, CDR2 FQNEAQ (reference sequence). The CDR3 DNA follows: TGTGCCAGCAGCTTCGAATGGGACAGTCGCTCCTACAATGAGCAGTTCTTC. Translating gives CASSFEWDSRSYNEQFF.

The rearrangement uses TRBV5-1 and TRBJ2-3; D is uncertain. In germline, CDR1 is SGHRS, CDR2 YFSETQ. V lost 1 base and J 1 base, leaving 4 bases between the germline ends. The CDR3 has 13 amino acids. The CDR3 nucleotides are TGCGCCAGCAGCTTGCCCGGCACAGATACGCAGTATTTT. The encoded protein is CASSLPGTDTQYF. Full variable domain (missing parts from reference TRBV5-1 and TRBJ2-3): KAGVTQTPRYLIKTRGQQVTLSCSPISGHRSVSWYQQTPGQGLQFLFEYFSETQRNKGNFPGRFSGRQFSNSRSEMNVSTLELGDSALYLCASSLPGTDTQYFGPGTRLTVL.

The V gene is TRBV6-6, the J gene TRBJ1-1; D is uncertain. V was pared by 8 bases and J by 2 bases, with 12 bases between. The CDR3 runs to 13 residues. The germline CDR1 and CDR2 sequences are MNHNY and SVGAGI (reference sequence). The chain's CDR3 is CASLPGSNTEAFF. The CDR3 coding sequence is TGTGCCAGCTTACCCGGGAGTAACACTGAAGCTTTCTTT.

This chain connects TRBV9 to TRBJ1-2; no definite D call. This CDR3 has 19 amino acids. Germline-derived CDR1 and CDR2 are SGDLS and YYNGEE. V shed 1 base and J shed 2 bases, with 24 bases lying between them. The CDR3 region has the DNA TGTGCCAGCAGCGTATTTTCGCTTGACGTCGACGGGGTAAACTATGGCTACACCTTC. Its translation: CASSVFSLDVDGVNYGYTF.

J is TRBJ1-2 and V is TRBV5-1, with D perhaps matching TRBD1 (6 bases). Germline assignment: CDR1 SGHRS and CDR2 YFSETQ. Trimming pared 0 bases from V and 8 bases from J, leaving 11 bases between. This CDR3 is 13 amino acids long. The CDR3 DNA sequence: TGCGCCAGCAGCTTGGTCCAGGGGACCGGCTACACCTTC. Translation: CASSLVQGTGYTF. The entire variable domain, with the rest obtained from reference TRBV5-1 and TRBJ1-2, is as follows: KAGVTQTPRYLIKTRGQQVTLSCSPISGHRSVSWYQQTPGQGLQFLFEYFSETQRNKGNFPGRFSGRQFSNSRSEMNVSTLELGDSALYLCASSLVQGTGYTFGSGTRLTVV.

In DNA form, the CDR3 reads TGTGCCAGCAGCATGACGACAGGGGATGGCATTCAGTACTTC. This gives the protein CASSMTTGDGIQYF. This chain connects TRBV7-6 to TRBJ2-4; 8 bases map to TRBD1. The CDR3 covers 14 residues. After removal of 5 bases from V and 9 bases from J, the junction contained 9 bases not matched to a gene. Per the germline V gene, CDR1 is SGHVS and CDR2 is FNYEAQ.

The chain uses TRBV6-5 and TRBJ1-6; a weak D match, TRBD1 (6 bases). Germline-derived CDR1 and CDR2 are MNHEY and SVGAGI. The CDR3 sequence is 16 residues long. The V end lost 0 bases, the J end lost 10 bases, and 16 bases lay between the germline ends. The CDR3 nucleotides read TGTGCCAGCAGTTACTCAGGCTCGGGGGCTAGATCACCCCTCCACTTT. This sequence encodes CASSYSGSGARSPLHF.

The genes are TRBV6-1 and TRBJ2-3; no clear D. The V end lost 2 bases, the J end lost 7 bases, and 13 bases lay between the germline ends. The length of the CDR3 is 14 residues. CDR1 is MNHNS and CDR2 is SASEGT in the germline V gene. The CDR3 sequence is CASSESALVYTQYF. Written as DNA, the CDR3 is TGTGCCAGCAGTGAATCCGCACTTGTTTATACGCAGTATTTT.